The rows below give T cell receptor beta chains drawn from one sample of a study of beta chain features in type 1 diabetes. Repertoires were generated with immunoSEQ multiplex PCR, while TCRdb's copy carries only in-frame clones and drops some. The repertoire holds hundreds of thousands of clones, with approximately 15% as singletons. Sequencing was carried out using naive CD4+ T cells from blood. The receptor source for this set is a young man in good health. Both conserved end residues are part of each CDR3. The D gene is left open where the match is weak. Not every row has a clone size; where given, it reads once, few, many or a size class.

d_gene: TRBD1; abundance: few; j_gene: TRBJ1-4; v_gene: TRBV5-1; CDR3aa: CASSADRGEEKLFF; CDR3nt: TGCGCCAGCAGCGCCGACAGGGGGGAGGAAAAACTGTTTTTT
d_gene: NA; abundance: NA; j_gene: TRBJ2-5; v_gene: TRBV18; CDR3aa: CASSPRRETQYF; CDR3nt: TGTGCCAGCTCACCACGGCGAGAGACCCAGTACTTC
d_gene: TRBD2; abundance: NA; j_gene: TRBJ2-2; v_gene: TRBV29-1; CDR3aa: CSVGVAGVAGELFF; CDR3nt: TGCAGCGTTGGAGTAGCGGGAGTTGCCGGGGAGCTGTTTTTT
d_gene: NA; abundance: few; j_gene: TRBJ1-1; v_gene: TRBV14; CDR3aa: CASSARRPSLAFF; CDR3nt: TGTGCCAGCAGCGCAAGACGTCCGAGTTTAGCTTTCTTT
d_gene: NA; abundance: few; j_gene: TRBJ2-1; v_gene: TRBV11-3; CDR3aa: CASSLVLDEQFF; CDR3nt: TGTGCCAGCAGCTTGGTTTTGGATGAGCAGTTCTTC
d_gene: NA; abundance: NA; j_gene: TRBJ2-7; v_gene: TRBV6-5; CDR3aa: CASSYSSGQEQYF; CDR3nt: TGTGCCAGCAGTTACTCGAGCGGGCAGGAGCAGTACTTC
d_gene: NA; abundance: NA; j_gene: TRBJ1-5; v_gene: TRBV7-2; CDR3aa: CASSLGAGYSQPQHF; CDR3nt: TGTGCCAGCAGCTTAGGGGCAGGGTATAGCCAGCCCCAGCATTTT
d_gene: NA; abundance: NA; j_gene: TRBJ2-3; v_gene: TRBV6-6; CDR3aa: CASSFLDTDTQYF; CDR3nt: TGTGCCAGCAGTTTTTTAGACACAGATACGCAGTATTTT
d_gene: NA; abundance: NA; j_gene: TRBJ1-4; v_gene: TRBV14; CDR3aa: CASSLRNIRSGKLFF; CDR3nt: TGTGCCAGCAGCCTAAGGAATATAAGGAGCGGAAAACTGTTTTTT
d_gene: NA; abundance: NA; j_gene: TRBJ2-6; v_gene: TRBV4-3; CDR3aa: CASSQDRAGSGANVLTF; CDR3nt: TGCGCCAGCAGCCAAGATCGGGCGGGATCTGGGGCCAACGTCCTGACTTTC
d_gene: NA; abundance: few; j_gene: TRBJ2-7; v_gene: TRBV6-5; CDR3aa: CASSRDYEQYF; CDR3nt: TGTGCCAGCAGCCGAGACTACGAGCAGTACTTC
d_gene: NA; abundance: few; j_gene: TRBJ2-1; v_gene: TRBV19; CDR3aa: CASNAEPNRQQFF; CDR3nt: TGTGCCAGTAACGCGGAGCCGAATCGACAGCAGTTCTTC
d_gene: NA; abundance: NA; j_gene: TRBJ1-6; v_gene: TRBV2; CDR3aa: CASSRNSPLHF; CDR3nt: TGTGCCAGCAGTCGTAATTCACCCCTCCACTTT
d_gene: TRBD1; abundance: NA; j_gene: TRBJ1-1; v_gene: TRBV6-1; CDR3aa: CASSTRTGGAFF; CDR3nt: TGTGCCAGCAGTACCCGGACAGGGGGAGCTTTCTTT
d_gene: TRBD1; abundance: NA; j_gene: TRBJ2-7; v_gene: TRBV7-2; CDR3aa: CASSPQQGSPYEQYF; CDR3nt: TGTGCCAGCAGCCCTCAACAGGGGTCCCCCTACGAGCAGTACTTC
d_gene: NA; abundance: few; j_gene: TRBJ2-1; v_gene: TRBV30; CDR3aa: CAWSQTGVGLHEQFF; CDR3nt: TGTGCCTGGAGTCAGACTGGGGTTGGGCTCCATGAGCAGTTCTTC
d_gene: NA; abundance: few; j_gene: TRBJ2-4; v_gene: TRBV5-4; CDR3aa: CASSLVRENIQYF; CDR3nt: TGTGCCAGCAGCTTGGTCAGGGAAAACATTCAGTACTTC
d_gene: NA; abundance: NA; j_gene: TRBJ2-5; v_gene: TRBV15; CDR3aa: CATSRGASELGDQYF; CDR3nt: TGTGCCACCAGCAGAGGTGCTAGCGAGTTGGGGGACCAGTACTTC
d_gene: NA; abundance: NA; j_gene: TRBJ2-6; v_gene: TRBV6-1; CDR3aa: CASRPERAANVLTF; CDR3nt: TGTGCCAGCCGACCCGAGCGAGCGGCCAACGTCCTGACTTTC
d_gene: NA; abundance: few; j_gene: TRBJ1-1; v_gene: TRBV7-9; CDR3aa: CASSLRQAAEAFF; CDR3nt: TGTGCCAGCAGCCTCAGACAGGCTGCTGAAGCTTTCTTT
d_gene: TRBD2; abundance: NA; j_gene: TRBJ2-1; v_gene: TRBV5-1; CDR3aa: CASSSSGAEQFF; CDR3nt: TGCGCCAGCAGTTCTAGCGGGGCTGAGCAGTTCTTC
d_gene: TRBD2; abundance: few; j_gene: TRBJ2-3; v_gene: TRBV9; CDR3aa: CASSASGRSTDTQYF; CDR3nt: TGTGCCAGCAGTGCTAGCGGGAGGAGCACAGATACGCAGTATTTT
d_gene: NA; abundance: NA; j_gene: TRBJ1-4; v_gene: TRBV5-1; CDR3aa: CASSLLGFGEKLFF; CDR3nt: TGCGCCAGCAGCTTGCTGGGGTTTGGGGAAAAACTGTTTTTT
d_gene: TRBD2; abundance: NA; j_gene: TRBJ2-3; v_gene: TRBV5-1; CDR3aa: CASSPSGDSGTQYF; CDR3nt: TGCGCCAGCAGCCCTAGCGGAGATTCCGGTACGCAGTATTTT
d_gene: NA; abundance: NA; j_gene: TRBJ1-2; v_gene: TRBV9; CDR3aa: CASSVGGYGYTF; CDR3nt: TGTGCCAGCAGCGTAGGGGGGTATGGCTACACCTTC
d_gene: TRBD1; abundance: few; j_gene: TRBJ2-3; v_gene: TRBV9; CDR3aa: CASSPGQGRTDTQYF; CDR3nt: TGTGCCAGCAGCCCGGGACAGGGGCGCACAGATACGCAGTATTTT
d_gene: TRBD2; abundance: few; j_gene: TRBJ2-1; v_gene: TRBV2; CDR3aa: CASSRTSGSYNEQFF; CDR3nt: TGTGCCAGCAGTCGGACTAGCGGATCCTACAATGAGCAGTTCTTC
d_gene: NA; abundance: NA; j_gene: TRBJ2-2; v_gene: TRBV6-5; CDR3aa: CASSYGNGELFF; CDR3nt: TGTGCCAGCAGTTACGGTAACGGGGAGCTGTTTTTT
d_gene: NA; abundance: few; j_gene: TRBJ2-5; v_gene: TRBV11-2; CDR3aa: CASSLLGTHQETQYF; CDR3nt: TGTGCCAGCAGCTTGCTTGGGACTCATCAAGAGACCCAGTACTTC
d_gene: TRBD1; abundance: few; j_gene: TRBJ2-2; v_gene: TRBV14; CDR3aa: CASSPTGTAGTGELFF; CDR3nt: TGTGCCAGCAGCCCAACAGGGACAGCCGGCACCGGGGAGCTGTTTTTT
d_gene: NA; abundance: NA; j_gene: TRBJ2-1; v_gene: TRBV9; CDR3aa: CASSVALNSYNEQFF; CDR3nt: TGTGCCAGCAGCGTAGCCCTAAACTCCTACAATGAGCAGTTCTTC
d_gene: NA; abundance: NA; j_gene: TRBJ1-6; v_gene: TRBV4-3; CDR3aa: CASSQDRNSPLHF; CDR3nt: TGCGCCAGCAGCCAAGACAGAAATTCACCCCTCCACTTT
d_gene: TRBD2; abundance: NA; j_gene: TRBJ2-1; v_gene: TRBV27; CDR3aa: CASSPSRAGGPSNEQFF; CDR3nt: TGTGCCAGCAGTCCCTCCCGTGCGGGAGGGCCTAGTAATGAGCAGTTCTTC
d_gene: TRBD1; abundance: few; j_gene: TRBJ1-2; v_gene: TRBV6-6; CDR3aa: CASSYLTGDNGYTF; CDR3nt: TGTGCCAGCAGTTACCTGACAGGGGATAATGGCTACACCTTC
d_gene: NA; abundance: few; j_gene: TRBJ2-1; v_gene: TRBV5-4; CDR3aa: CASSFTLRSEQFF; CDR3nt: TGTGCCAGCAGCTTCACCCTACGGAGTGAGCAGTTCTTC
d_gene: NA; abundance: NA; j_gene: TRBJ2-2; v_gene: TRBV15; CDR3aa: CATSRDSWDTGELFF; CDR3nt: TGTGCCACCAGCAGGGACAGTTGGGACACCGGGGAGCTGTTTTTT